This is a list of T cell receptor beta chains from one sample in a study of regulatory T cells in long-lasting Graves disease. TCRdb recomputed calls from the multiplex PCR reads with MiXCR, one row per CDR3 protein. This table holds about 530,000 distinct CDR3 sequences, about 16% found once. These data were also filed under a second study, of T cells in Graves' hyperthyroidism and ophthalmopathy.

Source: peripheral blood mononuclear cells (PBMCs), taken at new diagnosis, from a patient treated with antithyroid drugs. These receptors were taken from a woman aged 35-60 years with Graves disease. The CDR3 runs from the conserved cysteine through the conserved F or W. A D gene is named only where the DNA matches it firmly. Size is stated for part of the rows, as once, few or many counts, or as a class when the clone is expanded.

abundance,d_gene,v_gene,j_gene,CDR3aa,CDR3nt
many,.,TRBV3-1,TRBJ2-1,CASSPPWTPEQFF,TGTGCCAGCAGCCCCCCGTGGACGCCAGAGCAGTTCTTC
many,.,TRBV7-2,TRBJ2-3,CASSLLGRALSTDTQYF,TGTGCCAGCAGCTTACTTGGGCGGGCTCTCAGCACAGATACGCAGTATTTT
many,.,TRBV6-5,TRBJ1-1,CASSYSILNTEAFF,TGTGCCAGCAGTTACTCGATTCTGAACACTGAAGCTTTCTTT
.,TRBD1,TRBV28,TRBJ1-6,CASTSRGYYSYNSPLHF,TGTGCCAGCACTTCCAGGGGGTATTACTCCTATAATTCACCCCTCCACTTT
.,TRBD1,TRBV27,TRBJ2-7,CASSLNRDRGPYEQYF,TGTGCCAGCAGTTTAAACCGGGACAGAGGACCTTACGAGCAGTACTTC
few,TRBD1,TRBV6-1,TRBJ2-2,CASIPWGTGNTGELFF,TGTGCCAGCATCCCATGGGGGACAGGGAACACCGGGGAGCTGTTTTTT
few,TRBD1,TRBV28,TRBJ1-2,CASSFLAGGIEGYTF,TGTGCCAGCAGTTTCTTGGCAGGGGGTATCGAAGGCTACACCTTC
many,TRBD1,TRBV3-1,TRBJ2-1,CASSRGTADNEQFF,TGTGCCAGCAGCCGAGGGACAGCAGACAATGAGCAGTTCTTC
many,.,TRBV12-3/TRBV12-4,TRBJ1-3,CASSSLLGHLSGNTIYF,TGTGCCAGCAGTTCCCTCCTCGGACATCTCTCTGGAAACACCATATATTTT
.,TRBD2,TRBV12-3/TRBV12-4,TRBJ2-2,CASSSRGVAGGSTGELFF,TGTGCCAGCAGTTCCCGGGGGGTAGCGGGCGGGAGCACCGGGGAGCTGTTTTTT
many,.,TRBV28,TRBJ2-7,CASSLGARDLYEQYF,TGTGCCAGCAGCCTGGGGGCACGGGATTTATACGAGCAGTACTTC
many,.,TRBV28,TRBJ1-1,CASSLAGGWNTEAFF,TGTGCCAGCAGTCTCGCAGGAGGTTGGAACACTGAAGCTTTCTTT
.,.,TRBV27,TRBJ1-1,CASSSLSEAFF,TGTGCCAGCAGTTCTCTTTCTGAAGCTTTCTTT
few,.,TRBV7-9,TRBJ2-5,CASSLPRSQETQYF,TGTGCCAGCAGCCTCCCGCGGAGCCAAGAGACCCAGTACTTC
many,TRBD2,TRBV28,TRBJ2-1,CASSLLLRGSEQFF,TGTGCCAGCAGTTTATTGCTGCGGGGGAGTGAGCAGTTCTTC
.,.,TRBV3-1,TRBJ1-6,CASSQAQSSYNSPLHF,TGTGCCAGCAGCCAAGCTCAGAGCTCCTATAATTCACCCCTCCACTTT
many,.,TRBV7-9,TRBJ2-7,CASSFWEVEQYF,TGTGCCAGCAGCTTTTGGGAGGTCGAGCAGTACTTC
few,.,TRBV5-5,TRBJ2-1,CASSAAGSSYNEQFF,TGTGCCAGCAGCGCGGCAGGGAGCTCCTACAATGAGCAGTTCTTC
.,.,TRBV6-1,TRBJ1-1,CASSNAQGAEAFF,TGTGCCAGCAGTAATGCCCAGGGAGCTGAAGCTTTCTTT
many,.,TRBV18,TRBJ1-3,CASSPGTYSGNTIYF,TGTGCCAGCTCACCAGGAACCTACTCTGGAAACACCATATATTTT
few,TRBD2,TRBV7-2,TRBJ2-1,CASSLGVVSGNEQFF,TGTGCCAGCAGCCTAGGGGTAGTTAGCGGGAATGAGCAGTTCTTC
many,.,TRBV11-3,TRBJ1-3,CASREDSGNTIYF,TGTGCCAGTCGCGAAGACTCTGGAAACACCATATATTTT
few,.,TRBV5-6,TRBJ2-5,CASSLDHAQETQYF,TGTGCCAGCAGCTTAGATCACGCACAAGAGACCCAGTACTTC
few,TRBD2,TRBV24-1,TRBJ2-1,CATSDLKRGGLDEQFF,TGTGCCACCAGTGATTTGAAGCGGGGGGGCCTCGATGAGCAGTTCTTC
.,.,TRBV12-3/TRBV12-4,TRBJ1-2,CASSSRTRGYTF,TGTGCCAGCAGTTCTCGGACCCGCGGCTACACCTTC
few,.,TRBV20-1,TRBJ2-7,CSVQSYYEQYF,TGCAGTGTCCAGTCCTACTACGAGCAGTACTTC
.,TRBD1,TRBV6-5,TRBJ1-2,CASSFRGQIGYTF,TGTGCCAGCAGTTTCAGGGGGCAGATTGGCTACACCTTC
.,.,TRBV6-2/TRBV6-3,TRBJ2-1,CASSYSRGPDRGNEQFF,TGTGCCAGCAGTTACTCGAGGGGGCCGGACCGGGGGAATGAGCAGTTCTTC
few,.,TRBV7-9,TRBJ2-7,CASRTGKGGAYEQYF,TGTGCCAGCAGGACTGGGAAGGGCGGCGCCTACGAGCAGTACTTC
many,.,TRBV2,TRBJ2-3,CASSEQGWGDTQYF,TGTGCCAGCAGTGAACAGGGGTGGGGAGATACGCAGTATTTT
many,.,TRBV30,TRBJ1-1,CAWTLALSGTEAFF,TGTGCCTGGACTCTCGCCCTATCTGGAACTGAAGCTTTCTTT
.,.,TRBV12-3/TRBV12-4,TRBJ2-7,CASRPPGSYEQYF,TGTGCCAGCAGACCCCCGGGCTCCTACGAGCAGTACTTC
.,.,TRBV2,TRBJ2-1,CASRLLGGNEQFF,TGTGCCAGCAGACTCCTAGGGGGGAATGAGCAGTTCTTC
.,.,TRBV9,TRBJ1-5,CASSPGISGQPQHF,TGTGCCAGCAGCCCCGGGATCTCGGGTCAGCCCCAGCATTTT
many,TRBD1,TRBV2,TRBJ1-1,CASRDRVSSEAFF,TGTGCCAGCAGGGACAGGGTCTCCTCTGAAGCTTTCTTT
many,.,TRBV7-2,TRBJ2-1,CASSPGEAVNEQFF,TGTGCCAGCAGCCCGGGGGAGGCTGTCAATGAGCAGTTCTTC
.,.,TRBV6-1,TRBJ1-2,CASSPDPLSTSSYGYTF,TGTGCCAGCAGCCCCGACCCGCTTTCGACATCCAGCTATGGCTACACCTTC
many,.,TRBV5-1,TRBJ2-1,CASSPTFRVTPHNEQFF,TGCGCCAGCAGCCCGACCTTCCGGGTTACCCCCCACAATGAGCAGTTCTTC
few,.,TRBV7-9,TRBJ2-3,CASGSDTQYF,TGTGCCAGCGGATCGGATACGCAGTATTTT
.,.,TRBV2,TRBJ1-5,CASSEMDSSQPQHF,TGTGCCAGCAGTGAGATGGACAGTAGTCAGCCCCAGCATTTT
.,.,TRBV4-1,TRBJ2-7,CASSRTGLGPYEQYF,TGCGCCAGCAGCCGTACAGGGCTAGGACCATACGAGCAGTACTTC
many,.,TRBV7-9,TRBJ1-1,CASSLSWVAFF,TGTGCCAGCAGCCTCTCCTGGGTAGCTTTCTTT
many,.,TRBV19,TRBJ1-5,CASSIGGGGGGQPQHF,TGTGCCAGTAGTATAGGAGGAGGGGGAGGTGGTCAGCCCCAGCATTTT
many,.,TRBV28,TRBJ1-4,CASSEQSVGEKLFF,TGTGCCAGCAGTGAGCAGTCTGTGGGTGAAAAACTGTTTTTT
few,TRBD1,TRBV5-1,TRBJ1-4,CASSSWTGEKLFF,TGCGCCAGCAGCTCCTGGACAGGGGAAAAACTGTTTTTT
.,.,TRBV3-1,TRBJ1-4,CASSHEGLSNEKLFF,TGTGCCAGCAGCCACGAGGGGTTGTCTAATGAAAAACTGTTTTTT
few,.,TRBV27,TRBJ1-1,CASRITPNTEAFF,TGTGCCAGCCGTATAACACCGAACACTGAAGCTTTCTTT
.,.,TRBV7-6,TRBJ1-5,CASSLGHGFNQPQHF,TGTGCCAGCAGCTTAGGGCACGGCTTCAATCAGCCCCAGCATTTT
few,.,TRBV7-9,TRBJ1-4,CASSSLTTTNEKLFF,TGTGCCAGCAGCTCTCTCACCACAACTAATGAAAAACTGTTTTTT
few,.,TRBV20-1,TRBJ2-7,CSAREGAGGEQYF,TGCAGTGCTAGAGAGGGGGCCGGAGGCGAGCAGTACTTC
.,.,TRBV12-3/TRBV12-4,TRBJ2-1,CASSGLYEQFF,TGTGCCAGTTCGGGACTCTATGAGCAGTTCTTC
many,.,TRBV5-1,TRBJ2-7,CATSRDNSYEQYF,TGCGCCACTTCACGGGACAACTCCTACGAGCAGTACTTC
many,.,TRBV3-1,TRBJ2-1,CASSRLAYSYNEQFF,TGTGCCAGCAGCCGTCTAGCGTACTCCTACAATGAGCAGTTCTTC
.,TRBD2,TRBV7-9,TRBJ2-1,CASSPGGGYNEQFF,TGTGCCAGCAGCCCCGGGGGGGGATACAATGAGCAGTTCTTC
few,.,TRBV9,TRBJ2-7,CANSADGSVWEQYF,TGTGCCAACAGCGCCGACGGAAGCGTTTGGGAGCAGTACTTC
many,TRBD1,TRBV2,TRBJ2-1,CASSYRDRAVDEQFF,TGTGCCAGCAGCTACCGGGACAGGGCAGTCGATGAGCAGTTCTTC